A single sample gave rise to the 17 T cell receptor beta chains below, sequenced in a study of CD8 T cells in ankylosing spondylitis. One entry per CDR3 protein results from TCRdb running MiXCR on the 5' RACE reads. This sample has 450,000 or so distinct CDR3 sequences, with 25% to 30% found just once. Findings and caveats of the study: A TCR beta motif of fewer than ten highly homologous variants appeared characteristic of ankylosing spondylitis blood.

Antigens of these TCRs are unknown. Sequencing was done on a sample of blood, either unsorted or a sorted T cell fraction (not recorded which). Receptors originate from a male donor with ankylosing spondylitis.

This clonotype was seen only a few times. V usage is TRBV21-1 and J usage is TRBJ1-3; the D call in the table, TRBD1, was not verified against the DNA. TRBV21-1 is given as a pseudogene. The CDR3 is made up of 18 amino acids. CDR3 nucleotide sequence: TGTGCCAGCAGCAAGACGCCCTTACGGCCAAGCTCTGGAAACACCATATATTTT. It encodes CASSKTPLRPSSGNTIYF.

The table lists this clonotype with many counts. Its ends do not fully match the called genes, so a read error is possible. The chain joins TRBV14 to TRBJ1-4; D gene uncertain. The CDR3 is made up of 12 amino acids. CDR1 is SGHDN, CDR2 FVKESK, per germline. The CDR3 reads CASSQVNEKLFF. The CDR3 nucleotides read TGTGCCAGCAGTCAAGTCAATGAAAAACTGTTTTTT.

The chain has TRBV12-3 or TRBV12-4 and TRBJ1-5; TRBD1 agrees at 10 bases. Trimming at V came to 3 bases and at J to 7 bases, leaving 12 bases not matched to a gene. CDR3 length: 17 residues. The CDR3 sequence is CASSFMGQGIQDQPQHF. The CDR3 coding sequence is TGTGCCAGCAGTTTCATGGGACAGGGGATTCAAGACCAGCCCCAGCATTTT.

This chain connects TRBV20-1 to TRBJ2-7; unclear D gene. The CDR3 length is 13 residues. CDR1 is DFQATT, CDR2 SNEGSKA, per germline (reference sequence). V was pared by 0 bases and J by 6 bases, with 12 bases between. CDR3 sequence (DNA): TGCAGTGCTAGAGATAGGGCCGCCCCCGAGCAGTACTTC. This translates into CSARDRAAPEQYF.

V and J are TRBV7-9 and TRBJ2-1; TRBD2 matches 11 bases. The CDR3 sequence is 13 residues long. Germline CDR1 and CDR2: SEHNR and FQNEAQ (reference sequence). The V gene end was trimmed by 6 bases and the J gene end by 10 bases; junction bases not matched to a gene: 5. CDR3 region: CASRFSGGEEQFF. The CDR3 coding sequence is TGTGCCAGCAGATTTAGCGGGGGGGAAGAGCAGTTCTTC.

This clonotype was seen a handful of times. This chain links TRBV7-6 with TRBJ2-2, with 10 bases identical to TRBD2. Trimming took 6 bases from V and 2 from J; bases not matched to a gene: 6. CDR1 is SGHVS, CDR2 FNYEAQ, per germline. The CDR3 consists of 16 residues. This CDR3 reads CASSSGLARNTGELFF. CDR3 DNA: TGTGCCAGCAGTTCGGGACTAGCGAGAAACACCGGGGAGCTGTTTTTT.

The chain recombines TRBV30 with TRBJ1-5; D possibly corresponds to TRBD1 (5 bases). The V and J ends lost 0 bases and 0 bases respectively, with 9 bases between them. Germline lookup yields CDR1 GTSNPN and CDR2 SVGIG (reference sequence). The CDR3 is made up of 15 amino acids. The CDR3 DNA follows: TGTGCCTGGAGTGTTGGGGGGACTAGCAATCAGCCCCAGCATTTT. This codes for CAWSVGGTSNQPQHF. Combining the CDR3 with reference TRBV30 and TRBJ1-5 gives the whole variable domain SQTIHQWPATLVQPVGSPLSLECTVEGTSNPNLYWYRQAAGRGLQLLFYSVGIGQISSEVPQNLSASRPQDRQFILSSKKLLLSDSGFYLCAWSVGGTSNQPQHFGDGTRLSIL.

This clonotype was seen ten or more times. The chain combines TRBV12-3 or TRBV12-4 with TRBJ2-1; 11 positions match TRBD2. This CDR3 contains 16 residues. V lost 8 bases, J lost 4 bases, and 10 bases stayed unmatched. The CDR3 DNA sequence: TGTGCCAGCGTCCTCGGAGGGACTAGCGGTTACAATGAGCAGTTCTTC. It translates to CASVLGGTSGYNEQFF.

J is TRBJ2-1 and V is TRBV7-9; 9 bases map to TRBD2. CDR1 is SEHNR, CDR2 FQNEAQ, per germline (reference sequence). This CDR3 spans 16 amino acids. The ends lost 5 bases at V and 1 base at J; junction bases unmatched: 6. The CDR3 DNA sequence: TGTGCCAGCAGCCGCTCTAGCGGGGTTTCCTACAATGAGCAGTTCTTC. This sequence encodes CASSRSSGVSYNEQFF.

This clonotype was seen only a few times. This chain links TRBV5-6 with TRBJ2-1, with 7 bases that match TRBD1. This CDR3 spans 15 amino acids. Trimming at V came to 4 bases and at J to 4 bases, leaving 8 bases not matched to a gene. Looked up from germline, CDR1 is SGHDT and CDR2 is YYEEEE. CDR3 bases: TGTGCCAGCAGCCAGGGGACAGAACCTTACAATGAGCAGTTCTTC. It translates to CASSQGTEPYNEQFF.

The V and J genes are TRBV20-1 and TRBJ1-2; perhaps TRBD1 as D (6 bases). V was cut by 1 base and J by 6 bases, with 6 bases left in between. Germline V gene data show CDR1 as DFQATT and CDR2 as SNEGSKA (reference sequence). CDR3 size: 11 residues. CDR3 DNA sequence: TGCAGTGCTAGAGCAGGGGATGGCTACACCTTC. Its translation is CSARAGDGYTF.

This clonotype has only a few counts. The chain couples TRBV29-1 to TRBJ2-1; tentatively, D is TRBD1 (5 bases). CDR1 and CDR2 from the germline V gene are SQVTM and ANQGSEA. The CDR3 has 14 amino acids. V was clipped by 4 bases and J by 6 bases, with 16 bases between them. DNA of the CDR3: TGCAGCGTTGTGGATCCAGGGAAGGTCAATGAGCAGTTCTTC. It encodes CSVVDPGKVNEQFF.

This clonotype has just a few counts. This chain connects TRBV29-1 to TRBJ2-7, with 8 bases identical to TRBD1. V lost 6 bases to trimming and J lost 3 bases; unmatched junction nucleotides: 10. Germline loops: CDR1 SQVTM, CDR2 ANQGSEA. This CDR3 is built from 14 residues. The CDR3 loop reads CSVLPDRGLYEQYF. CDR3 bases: TGCAGCGTGCTACCCGACAGGGGCCTCTACGAGCAGTACTTC.

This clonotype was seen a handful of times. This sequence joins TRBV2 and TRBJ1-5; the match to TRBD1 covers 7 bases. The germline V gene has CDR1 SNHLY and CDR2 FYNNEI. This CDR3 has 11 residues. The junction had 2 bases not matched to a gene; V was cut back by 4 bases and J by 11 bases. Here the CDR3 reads CASSVDRAQHF. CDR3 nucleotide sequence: TGTGCCAGCAGTGTAGACAGGGCCCAGCATTTT.

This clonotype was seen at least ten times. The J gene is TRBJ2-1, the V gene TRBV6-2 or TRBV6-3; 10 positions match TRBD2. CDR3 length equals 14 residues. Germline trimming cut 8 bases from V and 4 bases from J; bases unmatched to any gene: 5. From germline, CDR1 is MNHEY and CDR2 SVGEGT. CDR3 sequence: CASGSSGGYNEQFF. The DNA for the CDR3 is TGTGCCAGCGGAAGTAGCGGGGGGTACAATGAGCAGTTCTTC.

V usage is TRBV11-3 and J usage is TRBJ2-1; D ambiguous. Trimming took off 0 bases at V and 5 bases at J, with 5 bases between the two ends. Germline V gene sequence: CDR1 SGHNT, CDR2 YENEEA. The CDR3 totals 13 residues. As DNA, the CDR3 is TGTGCCAGCAGCTTAGATTGGGACAATGAGCAGTTCTTC. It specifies CASSLDWDNEQFF.

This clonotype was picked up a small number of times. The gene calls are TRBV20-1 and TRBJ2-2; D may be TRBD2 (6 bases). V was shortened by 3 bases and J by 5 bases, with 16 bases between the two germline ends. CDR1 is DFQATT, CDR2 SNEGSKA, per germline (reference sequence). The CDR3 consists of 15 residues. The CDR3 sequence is CSARSGPRSTGELFF. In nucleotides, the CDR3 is TGCAGTGCTAGGAGCGGGCCGCGGTCGACCGGGGAGCTGTTTTTT.